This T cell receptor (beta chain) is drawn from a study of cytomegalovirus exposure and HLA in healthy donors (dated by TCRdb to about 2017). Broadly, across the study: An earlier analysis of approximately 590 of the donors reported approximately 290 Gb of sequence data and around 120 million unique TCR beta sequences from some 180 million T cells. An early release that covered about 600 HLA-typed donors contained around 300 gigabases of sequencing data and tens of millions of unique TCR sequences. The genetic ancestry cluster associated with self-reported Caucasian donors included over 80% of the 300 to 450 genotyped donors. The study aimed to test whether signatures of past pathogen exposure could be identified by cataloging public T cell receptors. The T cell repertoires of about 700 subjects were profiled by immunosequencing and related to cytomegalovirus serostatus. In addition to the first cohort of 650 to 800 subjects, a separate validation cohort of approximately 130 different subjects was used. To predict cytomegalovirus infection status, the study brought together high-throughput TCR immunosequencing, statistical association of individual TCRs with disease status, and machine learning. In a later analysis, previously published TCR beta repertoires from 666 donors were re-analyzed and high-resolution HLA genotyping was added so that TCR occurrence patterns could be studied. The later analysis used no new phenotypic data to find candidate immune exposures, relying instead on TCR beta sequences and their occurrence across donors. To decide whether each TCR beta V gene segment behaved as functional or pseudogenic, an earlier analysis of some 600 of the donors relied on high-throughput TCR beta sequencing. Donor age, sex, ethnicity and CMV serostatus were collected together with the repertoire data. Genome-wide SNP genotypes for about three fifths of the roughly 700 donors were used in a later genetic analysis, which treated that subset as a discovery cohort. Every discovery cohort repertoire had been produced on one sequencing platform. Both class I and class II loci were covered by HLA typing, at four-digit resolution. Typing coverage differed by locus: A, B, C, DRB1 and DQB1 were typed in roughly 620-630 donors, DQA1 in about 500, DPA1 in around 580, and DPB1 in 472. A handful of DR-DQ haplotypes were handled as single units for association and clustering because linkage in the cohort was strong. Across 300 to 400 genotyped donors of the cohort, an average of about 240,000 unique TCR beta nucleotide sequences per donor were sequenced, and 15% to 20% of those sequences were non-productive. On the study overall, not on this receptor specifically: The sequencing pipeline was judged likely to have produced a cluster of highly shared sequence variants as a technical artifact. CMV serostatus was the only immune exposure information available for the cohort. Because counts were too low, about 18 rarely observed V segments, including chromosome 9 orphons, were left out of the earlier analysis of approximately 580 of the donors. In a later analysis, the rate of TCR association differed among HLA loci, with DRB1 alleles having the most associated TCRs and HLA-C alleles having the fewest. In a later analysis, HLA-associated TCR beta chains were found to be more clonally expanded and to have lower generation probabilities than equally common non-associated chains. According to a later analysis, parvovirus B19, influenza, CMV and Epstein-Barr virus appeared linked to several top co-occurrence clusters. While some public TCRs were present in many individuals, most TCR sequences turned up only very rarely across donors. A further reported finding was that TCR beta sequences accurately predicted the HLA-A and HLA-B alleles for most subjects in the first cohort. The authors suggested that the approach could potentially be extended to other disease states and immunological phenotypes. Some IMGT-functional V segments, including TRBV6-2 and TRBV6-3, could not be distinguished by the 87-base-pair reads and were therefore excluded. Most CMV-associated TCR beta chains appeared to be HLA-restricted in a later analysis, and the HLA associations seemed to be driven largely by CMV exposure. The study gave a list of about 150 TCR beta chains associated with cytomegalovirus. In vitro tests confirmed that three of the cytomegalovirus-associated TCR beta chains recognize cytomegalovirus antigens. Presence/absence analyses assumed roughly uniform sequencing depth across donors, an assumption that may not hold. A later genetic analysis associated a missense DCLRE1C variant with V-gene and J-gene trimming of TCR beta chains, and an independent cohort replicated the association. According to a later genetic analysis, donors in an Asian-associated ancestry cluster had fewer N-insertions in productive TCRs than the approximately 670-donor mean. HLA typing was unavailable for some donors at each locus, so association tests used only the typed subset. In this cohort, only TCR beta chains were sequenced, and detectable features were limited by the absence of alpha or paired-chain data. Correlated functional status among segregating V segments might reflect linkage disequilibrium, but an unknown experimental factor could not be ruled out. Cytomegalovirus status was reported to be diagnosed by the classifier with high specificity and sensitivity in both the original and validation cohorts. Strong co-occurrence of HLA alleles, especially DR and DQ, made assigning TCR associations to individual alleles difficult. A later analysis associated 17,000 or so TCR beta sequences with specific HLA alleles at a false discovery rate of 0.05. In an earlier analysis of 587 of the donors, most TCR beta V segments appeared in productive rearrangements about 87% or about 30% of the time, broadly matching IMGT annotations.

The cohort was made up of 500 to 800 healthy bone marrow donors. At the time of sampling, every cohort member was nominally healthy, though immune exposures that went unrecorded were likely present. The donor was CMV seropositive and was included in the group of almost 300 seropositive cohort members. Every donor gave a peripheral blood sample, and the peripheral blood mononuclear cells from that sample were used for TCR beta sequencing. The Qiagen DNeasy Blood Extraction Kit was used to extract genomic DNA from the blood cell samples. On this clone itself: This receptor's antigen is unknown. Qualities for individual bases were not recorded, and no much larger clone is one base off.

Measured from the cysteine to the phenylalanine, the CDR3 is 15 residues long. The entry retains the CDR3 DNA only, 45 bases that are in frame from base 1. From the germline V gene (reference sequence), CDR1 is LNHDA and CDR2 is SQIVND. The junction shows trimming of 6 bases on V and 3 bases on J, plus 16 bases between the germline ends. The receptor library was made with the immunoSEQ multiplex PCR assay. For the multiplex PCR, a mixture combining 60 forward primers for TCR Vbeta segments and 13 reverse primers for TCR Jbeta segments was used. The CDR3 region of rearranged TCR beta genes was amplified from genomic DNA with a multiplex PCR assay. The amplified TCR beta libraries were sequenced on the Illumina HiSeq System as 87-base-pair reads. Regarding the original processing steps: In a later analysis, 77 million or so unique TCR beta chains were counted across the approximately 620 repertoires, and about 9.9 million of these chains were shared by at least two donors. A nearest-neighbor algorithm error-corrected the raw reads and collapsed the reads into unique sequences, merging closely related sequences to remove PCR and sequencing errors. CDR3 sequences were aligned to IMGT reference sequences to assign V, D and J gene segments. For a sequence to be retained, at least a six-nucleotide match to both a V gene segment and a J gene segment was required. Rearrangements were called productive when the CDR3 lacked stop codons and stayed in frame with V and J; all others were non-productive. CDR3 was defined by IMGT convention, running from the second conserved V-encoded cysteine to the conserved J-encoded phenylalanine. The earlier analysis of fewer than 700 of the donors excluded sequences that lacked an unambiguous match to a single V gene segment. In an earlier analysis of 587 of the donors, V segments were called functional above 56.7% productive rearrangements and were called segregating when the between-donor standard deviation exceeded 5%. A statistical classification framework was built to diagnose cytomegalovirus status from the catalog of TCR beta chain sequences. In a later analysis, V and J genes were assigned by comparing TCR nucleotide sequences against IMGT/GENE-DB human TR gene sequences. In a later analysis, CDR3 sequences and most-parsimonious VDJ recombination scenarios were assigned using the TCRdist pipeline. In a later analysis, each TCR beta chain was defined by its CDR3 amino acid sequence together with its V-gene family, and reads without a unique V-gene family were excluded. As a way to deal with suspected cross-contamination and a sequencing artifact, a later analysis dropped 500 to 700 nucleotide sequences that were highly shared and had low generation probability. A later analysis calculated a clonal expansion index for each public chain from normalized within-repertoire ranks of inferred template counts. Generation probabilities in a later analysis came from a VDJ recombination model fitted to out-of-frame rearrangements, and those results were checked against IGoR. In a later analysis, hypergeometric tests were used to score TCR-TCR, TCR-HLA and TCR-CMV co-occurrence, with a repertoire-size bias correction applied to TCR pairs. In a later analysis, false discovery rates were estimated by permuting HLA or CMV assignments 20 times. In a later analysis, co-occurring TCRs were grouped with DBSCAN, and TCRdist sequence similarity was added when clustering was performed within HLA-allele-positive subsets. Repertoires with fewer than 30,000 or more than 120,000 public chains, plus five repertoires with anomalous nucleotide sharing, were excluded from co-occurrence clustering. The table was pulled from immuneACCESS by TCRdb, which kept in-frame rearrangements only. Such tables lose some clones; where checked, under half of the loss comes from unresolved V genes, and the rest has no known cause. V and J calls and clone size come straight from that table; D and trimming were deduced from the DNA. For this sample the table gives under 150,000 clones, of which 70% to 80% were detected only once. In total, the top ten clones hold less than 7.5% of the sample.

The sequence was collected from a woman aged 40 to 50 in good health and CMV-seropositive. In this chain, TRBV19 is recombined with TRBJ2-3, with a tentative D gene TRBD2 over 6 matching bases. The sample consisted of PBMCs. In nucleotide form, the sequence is TGTGCCAGTAGAGCTCAGGGACTGGGGACAGATACGCAGTATTTT. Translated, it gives CASRAQGLGTDTQYF.